Described below is a single TCR beta chain sequence and its context. Its antigen is undetermined. A much larger clone lies one base from this, so it may be a read error. This sample was taken from a study of molecular identifiers for immune sequencing clone quantification. The use of previously described methods and listed TCR primers produced the bulk TCR libraries. TCRdb re-derived calls from the PCR reads in MiXCR, one entry per CDR3 protein. The sample comprises around 470,000 distinct CDR3 sequences, about 25% of which are singletons, and over 0.6% rests with the top ten. Points from the study as a whole: Reportedly, one cell's Jurkat TCR RNA was detected within 1,200,000 naive CD8 cells. In naive cells, under 1% of molecules belonged to clones above 20 RNA copies, against over 99% in effector cells.

This CDR3 contains 12 residues. CDR1 is LGHDT, CDR2 YNNKEL, per germline (reference sequence). This sequence was found in a human donor in good health. Some libraries in this study had Jurkat cell RNA spiked in. Sequences were obtained from naive CD8+ T cells from blood, with Jurkat cell RNA spiked in. Sample subset: FACS-sorted CD8+CD4-CCR7+CD45RA+ naive T cells. V usage is TRBV3-1 and J usage is TRBJ2-7; D unclear. The DNA for the CDR3 is TGTGCCGGCAGCCAAGGCCCCGAGGAGCAGTACTTC. Amino acid sequence: CAGSQGPEEQYF.